The next 9 T cell receptor beta chains were all read from a single sample in a study of OX40 agonist ivuxolimab in advanced cancers. Some clones are missing from TCRdb's copy, which holds only in-frame ones; the method was immunoSEQ multiplex PCR. In the table there are tens of thousands of clones, 65% to 85% of which are singletons. The sequencing used CD4+ or CD8+ T cells sorted from blood, collected in a trial of the OX40 agonist ivuxolimab. The receptor set was obtained from an adult with an advanced solid tumor such as melanoma, head and neck, liver or kidney cancer.

This clone was counted between two and nine times. This rearrangement joins TRBV2 to TRBJ2-2; 7 bases map to TRBD2. The trim removed 8 bases at V and 0 bases at J, leaving 3 bases unmatched. Looked up from germline, CDR1 is SNHLY and CDR2 is FYNNEI. This CDR3 comprises 14 residues. The CDR3 sequence is CASAGTTNTGELFF. In DNA form, the CDR3 reads TGTGCCAGCGCCGGGACTACGAACACCGGGGAGCTGTTTTTT.

This sequence joins TRBV2 and TRBJ1-3; D unclear. The CDR3 loop spans 15 amino acids. Germline V gene lookup returns CDR1 SNHLY and CDR2 FYNNEI. Trimming took off 3 bases at V and 0 bases at J, with 9 bases between the two ends. The DNA of the CDR3 is TGTGCCAGCAGTGAGTGGGTAGGCTCTGGAAACACCATATATTTT. Translating gives CASSEWVGSGNTIYF.

This chain joins TRBV10-2 and TRBJ1-5; possibly TRBD1 for D (6 bases). V was clipped by 1 base and J by 5 bases, with 9 bases between them. The CDR3 has 14 amino acids. Germline CDR1 reads WSHSY; CDR2 reads SAAADI. The CDR3 reads CASSEWGPDQPQHF. Here the CDR3 DNA reads TGCGCCAGCAGTGAGTGGGGGCCCGATCAGCCCCAGCATTTT.

V is TRBV28 and J is TRBJ1-4; the D is unclear. This CDR3 spans 15 amino acids. Germline CDR1 and CDR2: MDHEN and SYDVKM. Trimming shortened V by 2 bases and J by 8 bases, and 15 bases separated the two germline ends. The CDR3 loop reads CASSLISVLLEKLFF. In DNA, the CDR3 is TGTGCCAGCAGTTTAATATCCGTTCTTCTAGAAAAACTGTTTTTT.

This clone was counted a single time. This chain links TRBV27 with TRBJ2-7; D perhaps matches TRBD2 (7 bases). Germline V gene sequence: CDR1 MNHEY, CDR2 SMNVEV (reference sequence). The CDR3 has 17 residues. Trimming shortened V by 3 bases and J by 3 bases, and 21 bases separated the two germline ends. The CDR3 nucleotides read TGTGCCAGCAGTTTGAAAGTTTCTTCGGGGGGCCACTACGAGCAGTACTTC. It is translated as CASSLKVSSGGHYEQYF.

V usage is TRBV7-2 and J usage is TRBJ1-5; TRBD1 matches at 10 bases. The CDR3 has 14 amino acids. Per the germline V gene, CDR1 is SGHTA and CDR2 is FQGNSA. The ends lost 7 bases at V and 5 bases at J; junction bases unmatched: 5. The CDR3 loop reads CASTPGTGDQPQHF. Written as DNA, the CDR3 is TGTGCCAGCACTCCCGGGACAGGGGATCAGCCCCAGCATTTT.

This chain links TRBV4-2 with TRBJ2-2; D not resolved. Germline assignment: CDR1 LGHNA and CDR2 YNFKEQ. Trimming left V 1 base short and J 2 bases short, with 8 bases between. This CDR3 comprises 15 residues. The CDR3 reads CASSQAATNTGELFF. In DNA form, the CDR3 reads TGTGCCAGCAGCCAAGCGGCGACCAACACCGGGGAGCTGTTTTTT.

This sequence joins TRBV5-1 and TRBJ2-3; 8 bases agree with TRBD2. Germline V gene sequence: CDR1 SGHRS, CDR2 YFSETQ. The length of the CDR3 is 14 residues. V shed 8 bases, J shed 3 bases, and the junction held 8 bases outside the gene matches. The CDR3 nucleotides are TGCGCCAGTTCCGGGACTAGTTCTACAGATACGCAGTATTTT. It translates to CASSGTSSTDTQYF.

This clone was found once. This CDR3 reads CASPGSMNTEAFF. The CDR3 nucleotides are TGTGCCTCTCCGGGATCTATGAACACTGAAGCTTTCTTT. The V gene is TRBV30, the J gene TRBJ1-1, with D uncertain. The V end was cut by 7 bases, the J end by 0 bases, with 12 bases between. CDR3 size: 13 residues. Germline assignment: CDR1 GTSNPN and CDR2 SVGIG (reference sequence).